The 26 T cell receptor beta chains below all came from one sample that was sequenced in a study of cytomegalovirus exposure and HLA in healthy donors (dated by TCRdb to the late 2010s). Library preparation employed the immunoSEQ multiplex PCR assay. For the multiplex PCR, a mixture combining 60 forward primers for TCR Vbeta segments and 13 reverse primers for TCR Jbeta segments was used. Drawn from immuneACCESS, this table holds only the in-frame rearrangements with V and J called that TCRdb kept. Clones are partly lost; checked studies trace under half to an unresolved V gene and leave the rest unexplained. The sample yields 45,000 to 65,000 clones; roughly 85% were counted once. The ten largest clones represent 1.6% of the sample. Sequenced input: PBMCs. All receptors come from a man aged 25 to 40 in good health and CMV-seronegative.

V and J are TRBV6-1 and TRBJ1-4; D is undetermined. V lost 1 base, J lost 10 bases, and 10 bases lay in between. The germline CDR1 and CDR2 sequences are MNHNS and SASEGT. The CDR3 has 13 residues. CDR3 sequence: CASSEGRVGKLFF. Written as DNA, the CDR3 is TGTGCCAGCAGTGAAGGTCGCGTTGGAAAACTGTTTTTT.

This rearrangement joins TRBV30 to TRBJ2-7; 9 bases match TRBD1. Germline values: CDR1 GTSNPN, CDR2 SVGIG (reference sequence). This CDR3 has 13 amino acids. Germline trimming cut 1 base from V and 2 bases from J; bases unmatched to any gene: 0. CDR3 in amino acids: CAWSGQGAYEQYF. DNA for the CDR3: TGTGCCTGGAGTGGACAGGGGGCCTACGAGCAGTACTTC.

This chain connects TRBV5-4 to TRBJ2-1; 9 bases map to TRBD1. Germline V gene data show CDR1 as SGHNT and CDR2 as YYREEE (reference sequence). The CDR3 has 17 residues. V was clipped by 4 bases and J by 6 bases; unmatched bases: 14. CDR3 region: CASSTIFGTGRINEQFF. CDR3 bases: TGTGCCAGCAGCACAATTTTCGGGACAGGGAGAATCAATGAGCAGTTCTTC. Filled out from reference TRBV5-4 and TRBJ2-1, the complete variable domain reads ETGVTQSPTHLIKTRGQQVTLRCSSQSGHNTVSWYQQALGQGPQFIFQYYREEENGRGNFPPRFSGLQFPNYSSELNVNALELDDSALYLCASSTIFGTGRINEQFFGPGTRLTVL.

V and J are TRBV28 and TRBJ1-5; 7 nucleotides match TRBD1. V gave up 6 bases and J gave up 6 bases; unmatched junction bases: 8. CDR1 MDHEN and CDR2 SYDVKM come from the germline V gene. The CDR3 runs 14 residues. Here the CDR3 reads CASRLTGSSQPQHF. CDR3 DNA: TGTGCCAGCAGACTGACAGGGTCTAGTCAGCCCCAGCATTTT.

The chain recombines TRBV18 with TRBJ2-6, with TRBD1 identical over 7 bases. Looked up from germline, CDR1 is KGHSH and CDR2 is LQKENI. V lost 3 bases and J lost 2; bases outside the gene matches: 1. This CDR3 spans 15 amino acids. CDR3 sequence reads: CASSPDRAGANVLTF. The CDR3 DNA reads as TGTGCCAGCTCACCCGACAGGGCTGGGGCCAACGTCCTGACTTTC. Variable domain in full (rest from reference TRBV18 and TRBJ2-6): NAGVMQNPRHLVRRRGQEARLRCSPMKGHSHVYWYRQLPEEGLKFMVYLQKENIIDESGMPKERFSAEFPKEGPSILRIQQVVRGDSAAYFCASSPDRAGANVLTFGAGSRLTVL.

V and J are TRBV28 and TRBJ2-3; perhaps TRBD1 as D (6 bases). CDR1 and CDR2 (germline): MDHEN, SYDVKM. This CDR3 spans 14 amino acids. Trimming cost V 2 bases and J 4 bases, with 10 bases left between them. The CDR3 protein is CASSLNRVADTQYF. As DNA, the CDR3 is TGTGCCAGCAGTTTAAACAGGGTCGCAGATACGCAGTATTTT. The full variable domain, with the rest looked up from reference TRBV28 and TRBJ2-3, is DVKVTQSSRYLVKRTGEKVFLECVQDMDHENMFWYRQDPGLGLRLIYFSYDVKMKEKGDIPEGYSVSREKKERFSLILESASTNQTSMYLCASSLNRVADTQYFGPGTRLTVL.

J is TRBJ2-3 and V is TRBV9; tentative D call: TRBD2 (7 bases). The CDR3 is 15 amino acids. CDR1 is SGDLS, CDR2 YYNGEE, per germline. Trimming pared 2 bases from V and 3 bases from J, leaving 13 bases between. CDR3 amino acids: CASSVEGGGTDTQYF. CDR3 DNA: TGTGCCAGCAGCGTGGAGGGGGGGGGTACAGATACGCAGTATTTT.

This clone was seen just once. The chain has TRBV30 and TRBJ1-2; TRBD1 might be the D (6 bases). The V end was cut by 6 bases, the J end by 5 bases, with 16 bases between. This CDR3 spans 13 amino acids. Germline-derived CDR1 and CDR2 are GTSNPN and SVGIG (reference sequence). CDR3 region: CACTGYELYGYTF. CDR3 DNA: TGTGCCTGCACAGGGTACGAATTATATGGCTACACCTTC.

The J gene is TRBJ1-2, the V gene TRBV9; TRBD1 matches 7 bases. The CDR3 loop spans 14 amino acids. With V trimmed by 5 bases and J by 3 bases, 7 bases remained unmatched. The germline V gene has CDR1 SGDLS and CDR2 YYNGEE. CDR3 loop: CASSTGQGDYGYTF. The CDR3 nucleotides are TGTGCCAGCAGTACTGGTCAGGGGGACTATGGCTACACCTTC.

This chain uses TRBV28 with TRBJ2-3; TRBD2 might be the D (5 bases). The CDR3 loop spans 15 amino acids. The germline CDR1 and CDR2 sequences are MDHEN and SYDVKM. V was pared by 6 bases and J by 2 bases, with 15 bases between. In DNA form, the CDR3 reads TGTGCCAGCAGCCCCCGCGGGCTGGACACAGATACGCAGTATTTT. Protein sequence: CASSPRGLDTDTQYF. The full variable domain, with the rest looked up from reference TRBV28 and TRBJ2-3, is DVKVTQSSRYLVKRTGEKVFLECVQDMDHENMFWYRQDPGLGLRLIYFSYDVKMKEKGDIPEGYSVSREKKERFSLILESASTNQTSMYLCASSPRGLDTDTQYFGPGTRLTVL.

The CDR3 here is CASSPTGQGNFQETQYF. CDR3 DNA: TGTGCCAGCAGCCCAACGGGACAGGGGAATTTCCAAGAGACCCAGTACTTC. V usage is TRBV7-9 and J usage is TRBJ2-5, with 10 bases identical to TRBD1. The CDR3 has 17 amino acids. V was pared by 5 bases and J by 1 base, with 10 bases of the junction left unmatched. CDR1 SEHNR and CDR2 FQNEAQ come from the germline V gene (reference sequence).

The genes are TRBV15 and TRBJ2-3, with D possibly being TRBD2 (6 bases). This CDR3 contains 14 residues. V was clipped by 5 bases and J by 1 base, with 10 bases between them. CDR1 is LNHNV and CDR2 is YYDKDF in the germline V gene (reference sequence). CDR3 sequence: CATSGEVGTDTQYF. The CDR3 coding sequence is TGTGCCACCAGCGGGGAGGTTGGCACAGATACGCAGTATTTT. Together with reference TRBV15 and TRBJ2-3, the CDR3 gives the full variable domain: DAMVIQNPRYQVTQFGKPVTLSCSQTLNHNVMYWYQQKSSQAPKLLFHYYDKDFNNEADTPDNFQSRRPNTSFCFLDIRSPGLGDTAMYLCATSGEVGTDTQYFGPGTRLTVL.

The chain couples TRBV28 to TRBJ2-1; 12 nucleotides line up with TRBD2. J lost 6 bases, V lost 6 bases, and 6 bases had no gene match. Germline-derived CDR1 and CDR2 are MDHEN and SYDVKM. This CDR3 region has 15 residues. Here the CDR3 reads CASRGGLAGSNEQFF. The DNA for the CDR3 is TGTGCCAGCAGGGGGGGACTAGCGGGTAGCAATGAGCAGTTCTTC.

This chain connects TRBV9 to TRBJ2-6; D gene unclear. V was pared by 0 bases and J by 1 base, with 8 bases between. Germline V CDR1 and CDR2: SGDLS, YYNGEE. The CDR3 has 16 amino acids. The DNA for the CDR3 is TGTGCCAGCAGCGTAGGTGTCAGGTCTGGGGCCAACGTCCTGACTTTC. Amino acids: CASSVGVRSGANVLTF.

The genes are TRBV10-1 and TRBJ2-2, with D maybe TRBD1 (6 bases). Per germline, CDR1 WNHNN and CDR2 SYGVQD (reference sequence). CDR3 size: 16 residues. Trimming took off 3 bases at V and 2 bases at J, with 13 bases between the two ends. CDR3 in DNA: TGCGCCAGCAGTGAAAACAGGGACGGTAACACCGGGGAGCTGTTTTTT. Protein: CASSENRDGNTGELFF.

This clone was recorded a few times. The rearrangement joins TRBV27 to TRBJ2-5; 9 bases line up with TRBD1. The DNA end favors TRBJ2-7, so the J call may be wrong. The CDR3 runs to 19 residues. Germline CDR1 is MNHEY and CDR2 is SMNVEV (reference sequence). The CDR3 DNA reads TGTGCCAGCAGTAAAATTAAGACTCCCGGGACAGGGTTGTTCTACGAGCAGTACTTC. Translation: CASSKIKTPGTGLFYEQYF.

This chain uses TRBV4-1 with TRBJ2-7, with 9 bases aligning to TRBD2. The V gene end was trimmed by 3 bases and the J gene end by 6 bases; junction bases not matched to a gene: 12. Germline V gives CDR1 MGHRA, CDR2 YSYEKL. The CDR3 consists of 16 residues. In DNA, the CDR3 is TGCGCCAGCAGCCATACCGGGACTAGCCCCTCCGGCGAGCAGTACTTC. Protein product: CASSHTGTSPSGEQYF.

CDR3 sequence (DNA): TGTGCCAGTAGTATGGCCAGGGGAAGAATGAACACTGAAGCTTTCTTT. As protein: CASSMARGRMNTEAFF. J is TRBJ1-1 and V is TRBV19; D perhaps matches TRBD1 (6 bases). Trimming stripped 3 bases from V and 0 bases from J, with 14 bases between. The CDR3 length is 16 residues. In germline, CDR1 is LNHDA, CDR2 SQIVND (reference sequence).

This clone has only one observation. The chain has TRBV10-3 and TRBJ2-7, with 10 bases matching TRBD1. There are 14 residues in the CDR3. The J segment lost 5 bases and the V segment lost 2 bases, leaving 3 bases of the junction unmatched. The germline V gene has CDR1 ENHRY and CDR2 SYGVKD. This CDR3 reads CAISERTGGNEQYF. The CDR3 nucleotides are TGTGCCATCAGTGAGCGGACAGGGGGGAACGAGCAGTACTTC.

The chain joins TRBV11-2 to TRBJ1-1; a possible D gene is TRBD1 (5 bases). Per germline, CDR1 SGHAT and CDR2 FQNNGV. The V end lost 5 bases, the J end lost 1 base, and 8 bases lay between the germline ends. This CDR3 spans 13 amino acids. CDR3 nucleotides: TGTGCCAGCAGCAGCGACAGGAACACTGAAGCTTTCTTT. Encoded protein: CASSSDRNTEAFF.

The rearrangement links TRBV6-5 to TRBJ1-5, with D possibly TRBD1 on 6 matching bases. The V end was cut by 3 bases, the J end by 4 bases, with 10 bases between. In germline, CDR1 is MNHEY, CDR2 SVGAGI. The CDR3 is 14 residues long. CDR3 DNA: TGTGCCAGCAGTTATGACAGGACTAATCAGCCCCAGCATTTT. Translating gives CASSYDRTNQPQHF.

V gene TRBV28 combines with J gene TRBJ2-1, with TRBD2 matching 14 bases. The germline CDR1 and CDR2 sequences are MDHEN and SYDVKM. V was clipped by 3 bases and J by 8 bases; unmatched bases: 3. The CDR3 runs to 15 residues. DNA of the CDR3: TGTGCCAGCAGTTTCGGACTAGCGGGAGGCGATGAGCAGTTCTTC. Encoded protein: CASSFGLAGGDEQFF.

This clone was detected only a few times. The gene calls are TRBV7-8 and TRBJ2-7, with D tentatively TRBD2 (6 bases). The CDR3 loop spans 13 amino acids. Trimming stripped 5 bases from V and 4 bases from J, with 12 bases between. Germline V lookup: CDR1 SGHVS, CDR2 FQNEAQ. This CDR3 reads CASSPRLEYEQYF. The CDR3 coding sequence is TGTGCCAGCAGCCCAAGACTAGAGTACGAGCAGTACTTC.

This clone was observed once. This chain uses TRBV5-6 with TRBJ2-7, with D unclear. There are 15 residues in the CDR3. Trimming removed 3 bases at V and 3 bases at J, with 16 bases between. Germline CDR1 and CDR2: SGHDT and YYEEEE. The CDR3 loop is CASSSTRPRGYEQYF. The CDR3 DNA follows: TGTGCCAGCAGCTCTACCCGACCCAGAGGCTACGAGCAGTACTTC.

The chain combines TRBV6-1 with TRBJ2-7, with 12 bases lining up with TRBD1. The length of the CDR3 is 14 residues. V shed 4 bases and J 9 bases; nucleotides not matched to a gene: 7. Germline loops: CDR1 MNHNS, CDR2 SASEGT. The CDR3 DNA reads TGTGCCAGCAGTGCCGGGACAGGGGGCGCGGGGCAGTACTTC. It specifies CASSAGTGGAGQYF.

The V call is TRBV11-2, the J call TRBJ1-1; the match to TRBD1 covers 7 bases. This CDR3 contains 15 residues. Germline V gives CDR1 SGHAT, CDR2 FQNNGV. J lost 3 bases, V lost 5 bases, and 9 bases had no gene match. The CDR3 coding sequence is TGTGCCAGCAGCCCGCTACAGGGGAGGCACACTGAAGCTTTCTTT. Its protein product is CASSPLQGRHTEAFF.